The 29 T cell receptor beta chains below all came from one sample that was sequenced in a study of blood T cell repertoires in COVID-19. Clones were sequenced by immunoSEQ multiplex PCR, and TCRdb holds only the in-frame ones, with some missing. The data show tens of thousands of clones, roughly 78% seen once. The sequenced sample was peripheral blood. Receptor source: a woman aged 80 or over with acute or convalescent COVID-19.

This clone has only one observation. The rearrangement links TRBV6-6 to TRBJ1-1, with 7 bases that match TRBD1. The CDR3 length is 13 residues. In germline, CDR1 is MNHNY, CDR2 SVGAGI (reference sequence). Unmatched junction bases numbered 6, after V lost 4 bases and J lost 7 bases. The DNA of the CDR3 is TGTGCCAGCAGTTTTCAGGGGGACTTTGAAGCTTTCTTT. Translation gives CASSFQGDFEAFF.

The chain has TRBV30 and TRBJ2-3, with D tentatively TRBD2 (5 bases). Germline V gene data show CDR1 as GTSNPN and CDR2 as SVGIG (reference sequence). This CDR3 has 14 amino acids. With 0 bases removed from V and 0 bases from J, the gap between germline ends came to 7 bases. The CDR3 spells CAWSVGGSTDTQYF. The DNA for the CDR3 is TGTGCCTGGAGTGTTGGCGGGAGCACAGATACGCAGTATTTT.

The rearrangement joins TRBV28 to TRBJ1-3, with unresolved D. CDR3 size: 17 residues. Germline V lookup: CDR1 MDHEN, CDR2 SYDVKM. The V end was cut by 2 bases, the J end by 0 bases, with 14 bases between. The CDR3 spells CASSLALPGLSGNTIYF. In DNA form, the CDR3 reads TGTGCCAGCAGTTTAGCCCTCCCGGGTCTCTCTGGAAACACCATATATTTT.

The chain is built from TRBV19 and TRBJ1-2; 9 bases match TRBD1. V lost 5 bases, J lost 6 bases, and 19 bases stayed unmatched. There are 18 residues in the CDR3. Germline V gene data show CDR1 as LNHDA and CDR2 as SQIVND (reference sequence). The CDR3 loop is CASSPSPGTGFTFDGYTF. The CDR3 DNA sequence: TGTGCCAGTAGTCCCTCTCCCGGGACAGGGTTCACCTTTGATGGCTACACCTTC.

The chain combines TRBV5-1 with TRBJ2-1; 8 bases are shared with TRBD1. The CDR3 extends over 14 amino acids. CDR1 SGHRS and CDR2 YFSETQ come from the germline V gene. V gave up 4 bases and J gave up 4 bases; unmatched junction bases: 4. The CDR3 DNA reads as TGCGCCAGCAGCAAGGGACAGGAATACAATGAGCAGTTCTTC. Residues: CASSKGQEYNEQFF.

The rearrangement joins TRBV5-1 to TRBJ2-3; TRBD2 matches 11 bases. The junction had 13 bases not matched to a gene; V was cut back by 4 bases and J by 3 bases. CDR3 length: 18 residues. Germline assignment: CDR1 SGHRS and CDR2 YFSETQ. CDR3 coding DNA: TGCGCCAGCAGCCCCGGACTAGCGGGTACCTTAAAGACAGATACGCAGTATTTT. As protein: CASSPGLAGTLKTDTQYF.

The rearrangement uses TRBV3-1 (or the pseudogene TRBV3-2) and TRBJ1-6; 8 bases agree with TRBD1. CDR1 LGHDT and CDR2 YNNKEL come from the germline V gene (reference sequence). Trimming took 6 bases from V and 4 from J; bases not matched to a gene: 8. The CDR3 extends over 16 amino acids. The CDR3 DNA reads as TGTGCCAGCAGAGTTGCCTGGGACAGGTATAATTCACCCCTCCACTTT. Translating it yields CASRVAWDRYNSPLHF.

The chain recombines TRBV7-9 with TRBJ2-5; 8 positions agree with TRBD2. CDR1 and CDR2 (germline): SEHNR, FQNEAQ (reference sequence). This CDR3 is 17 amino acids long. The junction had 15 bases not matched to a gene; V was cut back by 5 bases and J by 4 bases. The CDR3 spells CASSLPIFGGGRETQYF. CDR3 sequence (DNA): TGTGCCAGCAGCCTCCCGATTTTCGGGGGGGGTAGAGAGACCCAGTACTTC.

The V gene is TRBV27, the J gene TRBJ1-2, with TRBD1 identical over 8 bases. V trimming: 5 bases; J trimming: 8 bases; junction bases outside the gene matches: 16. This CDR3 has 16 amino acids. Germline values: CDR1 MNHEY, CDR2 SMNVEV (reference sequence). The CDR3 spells CASSPLSNRGREGYTF. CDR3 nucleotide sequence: TGTGCCAGCAGTCCTTTATCGAACAGGGGGAGAGAAGGCTACACCTTC.

Written as DNA, the CDR3 is TGTGCCAGCAGTGAGCAGGGAACTCCTAACTATGGCTACACCTTC. Translating gives CASSEQGTPNYGYTF. The rearrangement uses TRBV27 and TRBJ1-2, with D maybe TRBD1 (5 bases). The CDR3 covers 15 residues. Trimming shortened V by 5 bases and J by 0 bases, and 13 bases separated the two germline ends. Germline V CDR1 and CDR2: MNHEY, SMNVEV (reference sequence).

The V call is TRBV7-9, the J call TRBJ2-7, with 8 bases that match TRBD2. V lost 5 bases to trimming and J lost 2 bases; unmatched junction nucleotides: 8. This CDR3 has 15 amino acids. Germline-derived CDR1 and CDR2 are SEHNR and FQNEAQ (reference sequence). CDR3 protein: CASSLSGGNPYEQYF. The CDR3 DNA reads TGTGCCAGCAGCCTGAGCGGGGGCAACCCCTACGAGCAGTACTTC.

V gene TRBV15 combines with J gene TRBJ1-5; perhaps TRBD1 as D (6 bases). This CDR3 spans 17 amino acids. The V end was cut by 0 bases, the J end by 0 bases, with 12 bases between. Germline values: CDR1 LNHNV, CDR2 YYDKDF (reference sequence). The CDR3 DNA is TGTGCCACCAGCAGAGACCCTACAGGGAATAGCAATCAGCCCCAGCATTTT. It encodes CATSRDPTGNSNQPQHF.

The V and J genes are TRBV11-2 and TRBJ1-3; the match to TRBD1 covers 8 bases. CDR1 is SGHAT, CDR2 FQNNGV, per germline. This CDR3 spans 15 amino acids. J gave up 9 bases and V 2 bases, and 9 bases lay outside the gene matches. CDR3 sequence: CASSLWAGGSTTIYF. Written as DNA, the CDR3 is TGTGCCAGCAGCTTATGGGCAGGGGGCTCGACCACCATATATTTT.

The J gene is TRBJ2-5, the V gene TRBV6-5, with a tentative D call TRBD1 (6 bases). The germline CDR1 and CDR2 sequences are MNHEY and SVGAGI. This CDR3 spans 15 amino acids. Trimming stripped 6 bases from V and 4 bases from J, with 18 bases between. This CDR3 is CASSPNGEGGETQYF. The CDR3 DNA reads TGTGCCAGCAGCCCAAACGGGGAAGGGGGAGAGACCCAGTACTTC.

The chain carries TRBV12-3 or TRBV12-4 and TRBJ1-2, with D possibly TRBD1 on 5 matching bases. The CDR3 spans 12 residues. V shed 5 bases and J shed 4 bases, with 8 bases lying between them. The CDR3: CASSLGAYGYTF. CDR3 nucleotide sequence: TGTGCCAGCAGTCTAGGGGCCTATGGCTACACCTTC.

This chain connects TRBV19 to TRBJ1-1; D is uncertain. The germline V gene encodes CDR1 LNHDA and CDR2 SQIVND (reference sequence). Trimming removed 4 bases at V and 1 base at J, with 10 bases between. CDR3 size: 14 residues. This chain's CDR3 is CASSTNPRNTEAFF. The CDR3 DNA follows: TGTGCCAGTAGTACCAATCCCAGGAACACTGAAGCTTTCTTT. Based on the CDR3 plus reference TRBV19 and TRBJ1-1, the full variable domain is DGGITQSPKYLFRKEGQNVTLSCEQNLNHDAMYWYRQDPGQGLRLIYYSQIVNDFQKGDIAEGYSVSREKKESFPLTVTSAQKNPTAFYLCASSTNPRNTEAFFGQGTRLTVV.

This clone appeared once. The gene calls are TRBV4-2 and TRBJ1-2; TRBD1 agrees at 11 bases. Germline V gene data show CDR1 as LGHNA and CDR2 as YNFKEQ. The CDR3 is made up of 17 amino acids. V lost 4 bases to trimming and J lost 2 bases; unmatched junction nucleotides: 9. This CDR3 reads CASSLVGGQGDNYGYTF. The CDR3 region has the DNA TGTGCCAGCAGCCTAGTCGGGGGACAGGGGGACAACTATGGCTACACCTTC.

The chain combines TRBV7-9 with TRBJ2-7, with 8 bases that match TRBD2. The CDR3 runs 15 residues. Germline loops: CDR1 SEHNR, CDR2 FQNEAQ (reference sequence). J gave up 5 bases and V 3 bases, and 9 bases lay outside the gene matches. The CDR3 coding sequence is TGTGCCAGCAGCTTTAGCCAGCGGGAGTTCGACGAGCAGTACTTC. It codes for CASSFSQREFDEQYF.

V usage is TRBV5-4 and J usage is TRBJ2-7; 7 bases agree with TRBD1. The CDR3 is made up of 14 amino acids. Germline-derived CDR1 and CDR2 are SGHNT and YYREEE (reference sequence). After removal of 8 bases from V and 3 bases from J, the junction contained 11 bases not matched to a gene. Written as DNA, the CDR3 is TGTGCCAGTCATACCACAGGGGCTAACTACGAGCAGTACTTC. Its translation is CASHTTGANYEQYF.

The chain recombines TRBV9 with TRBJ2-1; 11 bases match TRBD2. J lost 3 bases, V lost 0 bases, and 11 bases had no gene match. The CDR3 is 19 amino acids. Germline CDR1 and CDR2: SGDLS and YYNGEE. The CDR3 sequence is CASSVVGYPSGGIYNEQFF. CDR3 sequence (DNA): TGTGCCAGCAGCGTAGTGGGATACCCTAGCGGGGGGATCTACAATGAGCAGTTCTTC.

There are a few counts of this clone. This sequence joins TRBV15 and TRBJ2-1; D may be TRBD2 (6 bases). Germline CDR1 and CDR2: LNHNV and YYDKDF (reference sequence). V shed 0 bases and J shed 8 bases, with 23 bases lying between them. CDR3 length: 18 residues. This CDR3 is CATSRDQTFAGFQDEQFF. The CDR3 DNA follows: TGTGCCACCAGCAGAGATCAGACGTTTGCGGGATTTCAGGATGAGCAGTTCTTC. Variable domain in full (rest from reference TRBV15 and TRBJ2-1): DAMVIQNPRYQVTQFGKPVTLSCSQTLNHNVMYWYQQKSSQAPKLLFHYYDKDFNNEADTPDNFQSRRPNTSFCFLDIRSPGLGDTAMYLCATSRDQTFAGFQDEQFFGPGTRLTVL.

The CDR3 is CASSQRTGGTTEAFF. CDR3 nucleotides: TGTGCCAGCAGCCAGCGGACAGGGGGCACCACTGAAGCTTTCTTT. This chain connects TRBV14 to TRBJ1-1, with TRBD1 matching over 11 bases. V lost 3 bases to trimming and J lost 4 bases; unmatched junction nucleotides: 4. Germline values: CDR1 SGHDN, CDR2 FVKESK. The length of the CDR3 is 15 residues. Based on the CDR3 plus reference TRBV14 and TRBJ1-1, the full variable domain is EAGVTQFPSHSVIEKGQTVTLRCDPISGHDNLYWYRRVMGKEIKFLLHFVKESKQDESGMPNNRFLAERTGGTYSTLKVQPAELEDSGVYFCASSQRTGGTTEAFFGQGTRLTVV.

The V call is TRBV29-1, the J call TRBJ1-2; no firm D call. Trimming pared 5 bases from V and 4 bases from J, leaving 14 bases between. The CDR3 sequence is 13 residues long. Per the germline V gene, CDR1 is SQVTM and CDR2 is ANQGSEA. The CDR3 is CSVTNRDGYGYTF. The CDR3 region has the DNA TGCAGCGTTACAAACAGAGATGGCTATGGCTACACCTTC.

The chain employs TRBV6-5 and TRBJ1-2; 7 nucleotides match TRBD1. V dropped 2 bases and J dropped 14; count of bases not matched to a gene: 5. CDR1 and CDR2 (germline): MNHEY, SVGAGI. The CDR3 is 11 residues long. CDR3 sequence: CASSYMGQTTF. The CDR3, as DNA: TGTGCCAGCAGTTACATGGGACAGACAACCTTC.

The CDR3 sequence: CASSVIADTTDTQYF. The CDR3 DNA reads TGTGCCAGCAGCGTTATAGCGGATACCACAGATACGCAGTATTTT. The V gene is TRBV7-3, the J gene TRBJ2-3; D might be TRBD2 (6 bases). Trimming shortened V by 5 bases and J by 2 bases, and 14 bases separated the two germline ends. The V gene's germline CDR1 is SGHTA and CDR2 FQGTGA. The CDR3 has 15 residues.

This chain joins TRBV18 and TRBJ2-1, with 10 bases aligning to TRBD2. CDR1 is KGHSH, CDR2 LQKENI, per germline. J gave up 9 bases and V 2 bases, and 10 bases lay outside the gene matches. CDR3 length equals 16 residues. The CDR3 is CASSPTLAGARSEQFF. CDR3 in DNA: TGTGCCAGCTCACCAACGCTAGCGGGAGCTAGGAGTGAGCAGTTCTTC.

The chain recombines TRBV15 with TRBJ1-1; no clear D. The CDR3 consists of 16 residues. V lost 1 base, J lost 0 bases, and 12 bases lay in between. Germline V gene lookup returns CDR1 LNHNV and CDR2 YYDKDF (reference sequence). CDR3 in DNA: TGTGCCACCAGCAGAGGAGCGAGCGTGCTGAACACTGAAGCTTTCTTT. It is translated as CATSRGASVLNTEAFF.

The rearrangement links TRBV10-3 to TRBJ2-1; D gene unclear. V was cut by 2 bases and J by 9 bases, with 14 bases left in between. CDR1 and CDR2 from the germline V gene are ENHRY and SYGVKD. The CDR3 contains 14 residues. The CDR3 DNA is TGTGCCATCAGTGAGGGTTTTCTAGGTGGTGAGCAGTTCTTC. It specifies CAISEGFLGGEQFF.

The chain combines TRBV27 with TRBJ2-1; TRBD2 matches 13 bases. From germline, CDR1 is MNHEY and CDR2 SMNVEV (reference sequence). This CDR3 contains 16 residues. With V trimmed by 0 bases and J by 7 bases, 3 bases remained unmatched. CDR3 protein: CASSLSRLAGGNEQFF. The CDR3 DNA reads TGTGCCAGCAGTTTATCCAGACTAGCGGGAGGTAATGAGCAGTTCTTC.